This T cell receptor (beta chain) derives from a study of blood T cell repertoires in COVID-19. Turning to the study itself: Material from acute and convalescent COVID-19 was sourced from the United States, Italy and Spain.

The CDR3 extends over 14 amino acids. Trimming took 7 bases from V and 1 from J, leaving 16 bases between them. Germline-derived CDR1 and CDR2 are SQVTM and ANQGSEA. TCRdb's table, derived via immunoSEQ multiplex PCR, lists solely in-frame clones and lacks some. The table shows 160,000 or so clones, with around 89% occurring only once. This clone has a single count. V gene TRBV29-1 combines with J gene TRBJ1-1, with D maybe TRBD1 (5 bases). The clonotype originates from a woman aged 40 to 50 with acute or convalescent COVID-19. The sample comprised peripheral blood. The DNA of the CDR3 is TGCAGCGCTGTGCATGTAGACAGGAACACTGAAGCTTTCTTT. The encoded protein is CSAVHVDRNTEAFF. Together with reference TRBV29-1 and TRBJ1-1, the CDR3 gives the full variable domain: SAVISQKPSRDICQRGTSLTIQCQVDSQVTMMFWYRQQPGQSLTLIATANQGSEATYESGFVIDKFPISRPNLTFSTLTVSNMSPEDSSIYLCSAVHVDRNTEAFFGQGTRLTVV.